What follows are 8 T cell receptor beta chains derived from one specimen sequenced in a study of cytomegalovirus exposure and HLA in healthy donors. The PCR had 60 Vbeta and 13 Jbeta primers. The repertoire was sequenced with immunoSEQ multiplex PCR; TCRdb's copy has only in-frame clones and lacks some. Among some 240,000 clones listed, about 78% were seen once. Sequencing was carried out using PBMCs. The receptors derive from a male donor in good health and CMV-seronegative.

This clone was recorded a few times. V usage is TRBV7-9 and J usage is TRBJ2-3; 12 bases agree with TRBD2. The V gene's germline CDR1 is SEHNR and CDR2 FQNEAQ (reference sequence). The CDR3 is 16 residues long. Trimming took 5 bases from V and 4 from J; bases not matched to a gene: 7. CDR3 in amino acids: CASSPTSGGSPDTQYF. CDR3 DNA: TGTGCCAGCAGCCCCACTAGCGGGGGGTCCCCAGATACGCAGTATTTT.

The rearrangement joins TRBV7-6 to TRBJ2-2, with TRBD1 identical over 7 bases. The V segment lost 6 bases and the J segment 6 bases; nucleotides outside the gene matches: 4. CDR1 SGHVS and CDR2 FNYEAQ come from the germline V gene. This CDR3 region has 13 residues. CDR3 protein: CASSSTGAGELFF. CDR3 DNA: TGTGCCAGCAGTAGTACAGGGGCCGGGGAGCTGTTTTTT.

This clone was counted only a few times. Germline is not matched at one junction end, which may reflect a read error. The genes are TRBV6-6 and TRBJ1-5, with D hard to call. Germline assignment: CDR1 MNHNY and CDR2 SVGAGI (reference sequence). The CDR3 spans 15 residues. CDR3 DNA sequence: TGTGCCAGCAGCCCGGGGAAGGGCAGCAGTCAGCCCCAGCATTTT. Amino acid sequence: CASSPGKGSSQPQHF.

This chain uses TRBV5-1 with TRBJ2-1; D is uncertain. The V end lost 5 bases, the J end lost 4 bases, and 7 bases lay between the germline ends. Per the germline V gene, CDR1 is SGHRS and CDR2 is YFSETQ. The CDR3 has 12 amino acids. As DNA, the CDR3 is TGCGCCAGCAGTCTAAATTACAATGAGCAGTTCTTC. Protein: CASSLNYNEQFF.

The chain has TRBV28 and TRBJ2-7; D might be TRBD2 (7 bases). The CDR3 runs 14 residues. V lost 5 bases, J lost 7 bases, and 18 bases lay in between. From germline, CDR1 is MDHEN and CDR2 SYDVKM. The CDR3 coding sequence is TGTGCCAGCAGTCGGGAAGGGGGGGCGAGGGAGCAGTACTTC. Its protein is CASSREGGAREQYF.

J is TRBJ2-1 and V is TRBV10-3; D might be TRBD2 (5 bases). CDR1 is ENHRY and CDR2 is SYGVKD in the germline V gene. The CDR3 totals 14 residues. V dropped 0 bases and J dropped 8 bases, with 11 bases sitting between them. The CDR3 coding sequence is TGTGCCATCAGTGAGTCACTAGTGAAGGATGAGCAGTTCTTC. Its protein is CAISESLVKDEQFF.

The CDR3 coding sequence is TGCAGTGCCCCCCGGGCGGGTGAGCAGTTCTTC. The encoded protein is CSAPRAGEQFF. The gene calls are TRBV20-1 and TRBJ2-1; D is possibly TRBD2 (5 bases). CDR1 and CDR2 (germline): DFQATT, SNEGSKA (reference sequence). The V and J ends lost 6 bases and 9 bases respectively, with 12 bases between them. CDR3 length: 11 residues.

This clone appeared a few times. V gene TRBV7-6 combines with J gene TRBJ2-2, with D unresolved. V was trimmed by 1 base and J by 10 bases, leaving 7 bases between them. The CDR3 runs 12 residues. Per the germline V gene, CDR1 is SGHVS and CDR2 is FNYEAQ. CDR3 coding DNA: TGTGCCAGCAGCTTAGAAGGAGAGGAGCTGTTTTTT. Protein product: CASSLEGEELFF.